The rows below give T cell receptor beta chains drawn from one sample of a study of cytomegalovirus exposure and HLA in healthy donors. Sequenced by immunoSEQ multiplex PCR; TCRdb stores in-frame clones only, minus some. The table lists around 63,000 clones, roughly 80% of them singletons. The sample consisted of PBMCs. The receptors stem from a woman aged 25 to 39 in good health and CMV-seronegative. The CDR3 runs from the conserved cysteine through the conserved F or W. A D gene is named only where the DNA matches it firmly. Expanded clones get a size class; other rows say once, few or many, or leave the size out.

clone size: .; J gene: TRBJ1-5; V gene: TRBV19; D gene: TRBD1; CDR3 DNA: TGTGCCAGTAGTATAGGGACAGGCTATAATAGCAATCAGCCCCAGCATTTT; CDR3 protein: CASSIGTGYNSNQPQHF
clone size: .; J gene: TRBJ2-7; V gene: TRBV14; D gene: .; CDR3 DNA: TGTGCCAGCAGCCAATCACCGGGGGAGGCCTACGAGCAGTACTTC; CDR3 protein: CASSQSPGEAYEQYF
clone size: .; J gene: TRBJ2-5; V gene: TRBV7-6; D gene: .; CDR3 DNA: TGTGCCAGCAGCAACCGACAGCATTGGGCCCCACAAGAGACCCAGTACTTC; CDR3 protein: CASSNRQHWAPQETQYF
clone size: .; J gene: TRBJ2-1; V gene: TRBV18; D gene: .; CDR3 DNA: TGTGCCAGCTCACCGTCTGGCGGAGGGTATGAGCAGTTCTTC; CDR3 protein: CASSPSGGGYEQFF
clone size: .; J gene: TRBJ1-1; V gene: TRBV18; D gene: .; CDR3 DNA: TGTGCCAGCTCACCTTCCTCGCGGGAGAACACTGAAGCTTTCTTT; CDR3 protein: CASSPSSRENTEAFF
clone size: .; J gene: TRBJ1-1; V gene: TRBV27; D gene: .; CDR3 DNA: TGTGCCAGCAGTTTGGTTGAGGGTGAAGCTTTCTTT; CDR3 protein: CASSLVEGEAFF
clone size: .; J gene: TRBJ1-6; V gene: TRBV28; D gene: .; CDR3 DNA: TGTGCCAGCAGCCCTGTGGACAGTTTGAATTCACCCCTCCACTTT; CDR3 protein: CASSPVDSLNSPLHF
clone size: .; J gene: TRBJ2-1; V gene: TRBV10-2; D gene: .; CDR3 DNA: TGCGCCAGCAGTTCCCAGGGGCTCGCCTACAATGAGCAGTTCTTC; CDR3 protein: CASSSQGLAYNEQFF
clone size: .; J gene: TRBJ1-2; V gene: TRBV6-5; D gene: .; CDR3 DNA: TGTGCCAGCAGTTCATCCCACACCCCCTACACCTTC; CDR3 protein: CASSSSHTPYTF
clone size: .; J gene: TRBJ2-3; V gene: TRBV11-2; D gene: TRBD2; CDR3 DNA: TGTGCCAGCAGCCTAGGCCGGGGGGGCGGTACGCAGTATTTT; CDR3 protein: CASSLGRGGGTQYF
clone size: .; J gene: TRBJ1-1; V gene: TRBV2; D gene: .; CDR3 DNA: TGTGCCAGCAGTGAACGGGAAATTCGACCGGCCACTGAAGCTTTCTTT; CDR3 protein: CASSEREIRPATEAFF
clone size: .; J gene: TRBJ1-4; V gene: TRBV6-5; D gene: .; CDR3 DNA: TGTGCCAGCAGACGGGGGGCTAATGAAAAACTGTTTTTT; CDR3 protein: CASRRGANEKLFF
clone size: .; J gene: TRBJ2-4; V gene: TRBV28; D gene: .; CDR3 DNA: TGTGCCAGCAGTTTCGGGGTCCCGAACATTCAGTACTTC; CDR3 protein: CASSFGVPNIQYF
clone size: .; J gene: TRBJ2-5; V gene: TRBV6-5; D gene: TRBD1; CDR3 DNA: TGTGCCAGCAGACCCCTACAGGGGCCCCAAGAGACCCAGTACTTC; CDR3 protein: CASRPLQGPQETQYF
clone size: .; J gene: TRBJ1-2; V gene: TRBV5-6; D gene: TRBD1; CDR3 DNA: TGTGCCAGCAGTTTGGGGGACAGGTTCTACTATGGCTACACCTTC; CDR3 protein: CASSLGDRFYYGYTF
clone size: once; J gene: TRBJ2-1; V gene: TRBV2; D gene: .; CDR3 DNA: TGTGCCAGCATATCATCAACGGCCTACAATGAGCAGTTCTTC; CDR3 protein: CASISSTAYNEQFF
clone size: .; J gene: TRBJ1-1; V gene: TRBV27; D gene: .; CDR3 DNA: TGTGCCAGCAGGGTGGGCGCGGGCACTGAAGCTTTCTTT; CDR3 protein: CASRVGAGTEAFF
clone size: .; J gene: TRBJ1-5; V gene: TRBV4-1; D gene: .; CDR3 DNA: TGCGCCAGCAGCCAACGGGGGGCGGGGGATCAGCCCCAGCATTTT; CDR3 protein: CASSQRGAGDQPQHF
clone size: .; J gene: TRBJ2-1; V gene: TRBV2; D gene: .; CDR3 DNA: TGTGCCAGCAGTGACCGGACATGGGATGAGCAGTTCTTC; CDR3 protein: CASSDRTWDEQFF
clone size: .; J gene: TRBJ2-4; V gene: TRBV11-2; D gene: TRBD1; CDR3 DNA: TGTGCCAGCAGCGGGACAGGGCAGTACTTC; CDR3 protein: CASSGTGQYF